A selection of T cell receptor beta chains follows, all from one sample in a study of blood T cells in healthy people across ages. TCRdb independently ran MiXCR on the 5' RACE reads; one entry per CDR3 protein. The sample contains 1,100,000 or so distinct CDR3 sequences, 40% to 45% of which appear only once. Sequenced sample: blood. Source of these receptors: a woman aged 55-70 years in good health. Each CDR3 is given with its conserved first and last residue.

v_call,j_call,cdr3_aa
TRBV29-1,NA,CSVGGTLGETQYF
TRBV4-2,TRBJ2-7,CASSQDGTSLYEQYF
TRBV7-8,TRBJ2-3,CASTPPWREGRTDTQYF
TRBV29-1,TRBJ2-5,CSVGDRAKETQYF
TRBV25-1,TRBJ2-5,CASSESPTRVQETQYF
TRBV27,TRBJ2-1,CASIPGGNEQFF
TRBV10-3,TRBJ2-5,CAISVKQGGETQYF
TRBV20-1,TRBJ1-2,CSARDRGIVGGYTF
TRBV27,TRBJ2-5,CASSLEGDQETQYF
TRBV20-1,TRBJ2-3,CSATSGLRTDTQYF
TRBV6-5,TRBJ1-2,CASSFDSTGYTF
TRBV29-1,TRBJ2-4,CSAELAGIQYF
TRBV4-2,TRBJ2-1,CASSPTGGLWNEQFF
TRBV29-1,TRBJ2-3,CSVEGGLAGAADTQYF